The T cell receptor beta chain under discussion was sequenced for a study of control samples from healthy donors and cancer patients. The V gene's germline CDR1 is SNHLY and CDR2 FYNNEI. The trim removed 8 bases at V and 8 bases at J, leaving 10 bases unmatched. This CDR3 contains 14 residues. Measured with immunoSEQ multiplex PCR; TCRdb has only the in-frame clones, and not every one. The sample records approximately 190,000 clones, approximately 90% being singletons. This TCR was sampled from a man aged 25 to 45 in good health. The chain uses TRBV2 and TRBJ2-2; 8 bases are shared with TRBD2. Sequencing was performed on blood. The CDR3 here is CASGLGGGRGELFF. The CDR3 DNA reads as TGTGCCAGCGGGCTCGGGGGGGGAAGAGGGGAGCTGTTTTTT.